This T cell receptor beta chain was sequenced during a study of blood T cells in healthy people across ages. Regarding the study as a whole: Donor CMV status, an unknown factor, possibly confounded changes in expanded clonotypes.

Unmatched junction bases numbered 2, after V lost 6 bases and J lost 2 bases. This CDR3 region has 13 residues. This clonotype came up many times. Antigen specificity is unknown. The donors, aged roughly 6 to 95, were healthy Caucasians from Russia. The draw of peripheral blood yielded 8.5 to 10 milliliters from each donor. Next came a second PCR, run for about 7 to 12 cycles, which used a sample-barcoded 5' primer along with a J-beta primer mix. Unique molecular identifiers of 12 random nucleotides labeled each cDNA. Via MiXCR, TCRdb re-called the 5' RACE reads, giving one row per CDR3 protein. Among hundreds of thousands of distinct CDR3 sequences, roughly 49% were seen once, and the ten largest hold approximately 32%.

V usage is TRBV12-3 or TRBV12-4 and J usage is TRBJ2-5; 8 positions agree with TRBD1. Source material: blood. The TCR originated in a woman aged 55-75 years in good health. Here the CDR3 reads CASSWTGQETQYF. The CDR3 DNA reads as TGTGCCAGCAGCTGGACAGGGCAAGAGACCCAGTACTTC.